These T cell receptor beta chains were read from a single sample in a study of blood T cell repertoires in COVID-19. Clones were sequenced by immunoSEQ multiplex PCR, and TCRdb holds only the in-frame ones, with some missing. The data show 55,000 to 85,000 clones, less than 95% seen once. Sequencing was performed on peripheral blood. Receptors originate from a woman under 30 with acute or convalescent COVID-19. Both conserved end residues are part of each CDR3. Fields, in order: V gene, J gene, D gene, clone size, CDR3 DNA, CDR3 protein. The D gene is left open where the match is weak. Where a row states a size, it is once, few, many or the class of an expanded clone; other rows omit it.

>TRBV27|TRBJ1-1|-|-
TGTGCCAGCAGTTCCCCTGCTATGAACACTGAAGCTTTCTTT
CASSSPAMNTEAFF
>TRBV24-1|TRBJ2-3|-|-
TGTGCCACCAGTGATTCAAGGGGACTTGGCACAGATACGCAGTATTTT
CATSDSRGLGTDTQYF
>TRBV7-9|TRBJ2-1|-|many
TGTGCCAGCAGTAGCGATTTACACAATGAGCAGTTCTTC
CASSSDLHNEQFF
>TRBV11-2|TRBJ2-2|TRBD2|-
TGTGCCAGCAGCCCGGGACTAGCGGGGGGGCTAAACACCGGGGAGCTGTTTTTT
CASSPGLAGGLNTGELFF
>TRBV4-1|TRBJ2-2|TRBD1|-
TGCGCCAGCAGCCAAGAGGACAGGGGGTCCGGGGAGCTGTTTTTT
CASSQEDRGSGELFF
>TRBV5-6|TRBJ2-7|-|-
TGTGCCAGCAGCTCGAATGGGCGAGCGCAGTACTTC
CASSSNGRAQYF
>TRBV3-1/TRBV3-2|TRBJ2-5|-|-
TGTGCCAGCAGCCTACTGAAAGAGACCCAGTACTTC
CASSLLKETQYF
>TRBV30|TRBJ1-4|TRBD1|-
TGTGCCTGTTCCAACCGGGACAGGGTAGGTTCAAAACTGTTTTTT
CACSNRDRVGSKLFF
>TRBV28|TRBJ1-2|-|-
TGTGCCAGCGAACCACACGCAATCGACAGTCGGCGGCTGTACCTTTATGGCTACACCTTC
CASEPHAIDSRRLYLYGYTF
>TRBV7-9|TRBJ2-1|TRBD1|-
TGTGCCAGCAGCTTCGCTATTGGACAGGGGTTTTACAATGAGCAGTTCTTC
CASSFAIGQGFYNEQFF
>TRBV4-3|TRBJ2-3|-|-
TGCGCCAGCAGCCATGATAGGGAGACAGATACGCAGTATTTT
CASSHDRETDTQYF
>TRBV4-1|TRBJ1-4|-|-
TGCGCCAGCAGCCAAGACAATACGGGGGAAAAACTGTTTTTT
CASSQDNTGEKLFF
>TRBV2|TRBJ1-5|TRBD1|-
TGTGCCAGCAGTCCCGGGACAGGGCGCAATCAGCCCCAGCATTTT
CASSPGTGRNQPQHF
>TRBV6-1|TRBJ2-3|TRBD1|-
TGTGCCAGCAGTGAACCATGGGACAGGGGGACAGATACGCAGTATTTT
CASSEPWDRGTDTQYF
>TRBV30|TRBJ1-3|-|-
TGTGCCTGGAGTGCCACCCGACAGGGAAACACCATATATTTT
CAWSATRQGNTIYF
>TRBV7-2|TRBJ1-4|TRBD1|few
TGTGCCAGCAGCCGCCGGGACAGGGACGAAAAACTGTTTTTT
CASSRRDRDEKLFF
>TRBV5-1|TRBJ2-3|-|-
TGCGCCAGCAGCCTCGAGGATACGCAGTATTTT
CASSLEDTQYF
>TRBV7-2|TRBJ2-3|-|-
TGTGCCAGCAGCTCATTCACAGATACGCAGTATTTT
CASSSFTDTQYF
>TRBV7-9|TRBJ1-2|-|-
TGTGCCAGCAGCCTGTATAACTATGGCTACACCTTC
CASSLYNYGYTF
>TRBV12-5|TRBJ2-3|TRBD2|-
TGTGCTAGTGGTTTGGCTATACTAGCGGAAAGCACAGATACGCAGTATTTT
CASGLAILAESTDTQYF
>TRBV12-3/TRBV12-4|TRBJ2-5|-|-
TGTGCCAGTACCGTCCGCGGCAAAGAGACCCAGTACTTC
CASTVRGKETQYF
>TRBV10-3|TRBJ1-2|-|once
TGTGCCATCAGTGAGGACAGAACTTATGGCTACACCTTC
CAISEDRTYGYTF
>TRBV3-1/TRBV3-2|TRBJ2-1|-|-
TGTGCCAGCAGCCAAGGTGGGAGTGGGAACCAACAGAGCTCCTACAATGAGCAGTTCTTC
CASSQGGSGNQQSSYNEQFF
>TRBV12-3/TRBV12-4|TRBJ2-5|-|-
TGTGCCAGCGGGGCCCAAGAGACCCAGTACTTC
CASGAQETQYF
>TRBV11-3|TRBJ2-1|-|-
TGTGCCAGCAGCTTAGTCCTAGCGCAGTTCTTC
CASSLVLAQFF
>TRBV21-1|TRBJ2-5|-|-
TGTGCCAGCAGCAAAGGAGTCCGGAGGCGTCAAGAGACCCAGTACTTC
CASSKGVRRRQETQYF
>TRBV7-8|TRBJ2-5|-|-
TGTGCCAGCAGCTTAGCCGGCGGTGGGTACCAAGAGACCCAGTACTTC
CASSLAGGGYQETQYF
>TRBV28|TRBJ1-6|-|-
TGTGCCAGCAGTTTACCCCCCCTTGGAGCACCCCTCCACTTT
CASSLPPLGAPLHF
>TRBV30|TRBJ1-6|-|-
TGTGCCTGGAGTGCGGGGGTTGATAATTCACCCCTCCACTTT
CAWSAGVDNSPLHF
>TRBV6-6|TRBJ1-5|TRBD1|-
TGTGCCACTTCGACAGGGCAACAGCCCCAGCATTTT
CATSTGQQPQHF
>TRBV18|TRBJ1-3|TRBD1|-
TGTGCCAGCTCACCCGACGGACAGGGGGCCAGTGGTACCATATATTTT
CASSPDGQGASGTIYF
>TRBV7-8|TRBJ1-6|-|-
TGTGCCAGCAGCCCGTCGGTTCTAACGAGCTCCTATAATTCACCCCTCCACTTT
CASSPSVLTSSYNSPLHF
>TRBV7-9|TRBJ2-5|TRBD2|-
TGTGCCAGCAGCCCGCGACTAGCGGGAGTTTCGGGTAAAGAGACCCAGTACTTC
CASSPRLAGVSGKETQYF
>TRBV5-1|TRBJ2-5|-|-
TGCGCCAGCAGCTTAAGCGAGGTTGAGACCCAGTACTTC
CASSLSEVETQYF
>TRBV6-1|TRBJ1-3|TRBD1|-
TGTGCCAGCAGTGAATCCCCACCCGAGACAGGGCCGTATTTT
CASSESPPETGPYF
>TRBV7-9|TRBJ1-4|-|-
TGTGCCAGCGGACACGTTAATGAAAAACTGTTTTTT
CASGHVNEKLFF
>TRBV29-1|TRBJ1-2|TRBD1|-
TGCAGCGTTCTAAAGACAGGGAACTATGGCTACACCTTC
CSVLKTGNYGYTF
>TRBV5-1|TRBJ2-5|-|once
TGCGCCAGCAGCCCCCAGGGTGAAGAGACCCAGTACTTC
CASSPQGEETQYF
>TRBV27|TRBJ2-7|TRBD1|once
TGTGCCAGCAGTTTAAAAGGGGGCGGTATGTCCTACGAGCAGTACTTC
CASSLKGGGMSYEQYF
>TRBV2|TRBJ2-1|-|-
TGTGCCAGCAGAACAAAACCCAATGAGCAGTTCTTC
CASRTKPNEQFF
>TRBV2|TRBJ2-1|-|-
TGTGCCAGCAGTGAAGGGCGGGTGAGCTCCTACAATGAGCAGTTCTTC
CASSEGRVSSYNEQFF
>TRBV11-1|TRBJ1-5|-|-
TGTGCCAGCAGCATGGGCCCAGGGAGCAATCAGCCCCAGCATTTT
CASSMGPGSNQPQHF
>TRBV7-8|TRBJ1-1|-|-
TGTGCCAGCAGCCGATGGACAGACGAAGCTTTCTTT
CASSRWTDEAFF
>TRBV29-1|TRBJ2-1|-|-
TGCAGCGTTACGAGGACAGAGATATACAATGAGCAGTTCTTC
CSVTRTEIYNEQFF
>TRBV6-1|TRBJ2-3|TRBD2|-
TGTGCCAGCAGTGAGGGGAGACTAGCGGGCACAGATACGCAGTATTTT
CASSEGRLAGTDTQYF
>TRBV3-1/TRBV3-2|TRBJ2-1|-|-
TGTGCCAGCAGCGGGGGGAATTTCGGAGGCAATGAGCAGTTCTTC
CASSGGNFGGNEQFF
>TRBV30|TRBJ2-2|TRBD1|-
TGTGCCTGGAGCAACGGGGGACTGACAGGGGGTGACACCGGGGAGCTGTTTTTT
CAWSNGGLTGGDTGELFF
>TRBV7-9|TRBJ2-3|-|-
TGTGCCATCACCAATCCGGTTCGTTTT
CAITNPVRF
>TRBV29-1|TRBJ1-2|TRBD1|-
TGCAGCGTTCTGGACAGGGCCGATGATGGCTACACCTTC
CSVLDRADDGYTF
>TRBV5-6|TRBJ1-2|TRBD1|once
TGTGCCAGCAGCATCACGGGACAGGGGAACTATGGCTACACCTTC
CASSITGQGNYGYTF
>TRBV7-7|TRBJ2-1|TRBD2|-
TGTGCCAGCAGCCCCAAGCGGGGCCCTAACAATGAGCAGTTCTTC
CASSPKRGPNNEQFF
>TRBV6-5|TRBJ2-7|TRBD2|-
TGTGCCAGCATTACCCAGGGCGGGAGCTCTTGGGAGCAGTACTTC
CASITQGGSSWEQYF
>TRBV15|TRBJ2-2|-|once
TGTGCCACCAGCGCGACAAGGGGGACCGGGGAGCTGTTTTTT
CATSATRGTGELFF
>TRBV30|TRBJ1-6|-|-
TGTGCCTGGAGTGTGGCCGAGGCCCTCCACTTT
CAWSVAEALHF
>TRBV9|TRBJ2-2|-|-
TGTGCCAGCAGCGTAGCTAGTGAGGCCGCCACCGGGGAGCTGTTTTTT
CASSVASEAATGELFF
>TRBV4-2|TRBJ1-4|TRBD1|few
TGTGCCAGCAGCCAAGAGCGTAGGGCAGGGGGTGAAAAACTGTTTTTT
CASSQERRAGGEKLFF
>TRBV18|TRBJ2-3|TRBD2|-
TGTGCCAGTGATAGCGGGGGCACAGATACGCAGTATTTT
CASDSGGTDTQYF
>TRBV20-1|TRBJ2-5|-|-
TGCAGTGGGGACGGGGGAGAGACCCAGTACTTC
CSGDGGETQYF
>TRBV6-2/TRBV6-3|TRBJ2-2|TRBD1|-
TGTGCCAGCAGCCCCGGGGACAGGCCCTCTAGCTTGGACACCGGGGAGCTGTTTTTT
CASSPGDRPSSLDTGELFF